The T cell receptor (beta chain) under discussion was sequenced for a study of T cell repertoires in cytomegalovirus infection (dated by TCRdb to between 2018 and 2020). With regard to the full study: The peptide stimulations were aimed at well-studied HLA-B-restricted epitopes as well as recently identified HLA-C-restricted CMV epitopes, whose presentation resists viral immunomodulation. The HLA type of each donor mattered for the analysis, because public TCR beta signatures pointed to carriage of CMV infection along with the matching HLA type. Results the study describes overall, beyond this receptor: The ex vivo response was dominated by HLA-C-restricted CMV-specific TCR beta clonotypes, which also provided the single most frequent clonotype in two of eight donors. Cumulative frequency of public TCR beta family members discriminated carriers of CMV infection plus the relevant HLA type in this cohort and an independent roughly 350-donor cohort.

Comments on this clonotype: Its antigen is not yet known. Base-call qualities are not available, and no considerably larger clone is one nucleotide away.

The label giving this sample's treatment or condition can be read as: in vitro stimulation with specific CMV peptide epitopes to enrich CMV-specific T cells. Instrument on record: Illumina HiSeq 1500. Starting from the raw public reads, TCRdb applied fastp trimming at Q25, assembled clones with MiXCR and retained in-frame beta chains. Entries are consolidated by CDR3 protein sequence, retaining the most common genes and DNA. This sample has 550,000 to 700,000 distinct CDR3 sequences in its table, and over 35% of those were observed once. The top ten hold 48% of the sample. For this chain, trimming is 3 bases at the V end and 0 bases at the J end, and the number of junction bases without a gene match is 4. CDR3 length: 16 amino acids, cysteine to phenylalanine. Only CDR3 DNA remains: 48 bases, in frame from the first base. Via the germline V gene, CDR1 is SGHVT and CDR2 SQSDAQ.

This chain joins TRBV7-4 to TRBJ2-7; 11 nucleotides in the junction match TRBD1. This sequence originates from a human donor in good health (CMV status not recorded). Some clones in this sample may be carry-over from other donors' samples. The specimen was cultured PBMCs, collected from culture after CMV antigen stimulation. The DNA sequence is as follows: TGTGCCAGCAGCTTTTGGACAGGGGGCAACTCCTACGAGCAGTACTTC. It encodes CASSFWTGGNSYEQYF.